This entry lists 21 T cell receptor beta chains sequenced from one sample in a study of blood T cell repertoires in COVID-19. Method: immunoSEQ multiplex PCR; TCRdb's copy keeps in-frame clones and lacks some. In the table there are about 260,000 clones, just under 85% of which are singletons. Source material: peripheral blood. The receptors here all came from an elderly woman with acute or convalescent COVID-19.

V is TRBV7-2 and J is TRBJ2-2, with 10 bases identical to TRBD1. V lost 6 bases, J lost 3 bases, and 7 bases stayed unmatched. The CDR3 is 16 amino acids. CDR1 is SGHTA, CDR2 FQGNSA, per germline. This CDR3 reads CASRGGQGLYTGELFF. CDR3 sequence (DNA): TGTGCCAGCAGAGGGGGACAGGGGTTGTACACCGGGGAGCTGTTTTTT.

This chain uses TRBV4-1 with TRBJ1-4; D is possibly TRBD1 (6 bases). This CDR3 has 17 residues. The ends were cut back, 0 bases at V and 8 bases at J, with 19 bases in the middle. CDR1 is MGHRA, CDR2 YSYEKL, per germline. CDR3 sequence reads: CASSQDRSTGRTEKLFF. In DNA form, the CDR3 reads TGCGCCAGCAGCCAAGATCGTAGTACAGGGCGAACCGAAAAACTGTTTTTT.

The V gene is TRBV7-3, the J gene TRBJ1-1, with 9 bases matching TRBD1. The CDR3 runs 16 residues. The trim removed 1 base at V and 0 bases at J, leaving 3 bases unmatched. The V gene's germline CDR1 is SGHTA and CDR2 FQGTGA. The CDR3 DNA follows: TGTGCCAGCAGCTTAAGGGGGGACAGGGTGAACACTGAAGCTTTCTTT. Protein product: CASSLRGDRVNTEAFF.

V is TRBV4-2 and J is TRBJ2-7; 7 bases map to TRBD2. V gave up 4 bases and J gave up 2 bases; unmatched junction bases: 8. CDR1 LGHNA and CDR2 YNFKEQ come from the germline V gene. This CDR3 has 15 amino acids. The CDR3 loop reads CASSLGGGGAYEQYF. The CDR3 DNA sequence: TGTGCCAGCAGCCTGGGCGGCGGGGGTGCCTACGAGCAGTACTTC.

In this sample, this clone turned up once. The chain uses TRBV21-1 and TRBJ1-2; TRBD1, the table's D call, lacks a check against the DNA. TRBV21-1 is assigned pseudogene status. The CDR3 covers 15 residues. In DNA, the CDR3 is TGTGCCAGCAGCAAGGCGCAGGGGGATAACTATGGCTACACCTTC. Its translation is CASSKAQGDNYGYTF.

J is TRBJ2-4 and V is TRBV18; TRBD2 matches 13 bases. Losses at the gene ends were 4 bases for V and 8 bases for J; bases not matched to a gene: 5. The CDR3 runs 15 residues. Germline values: CDR1 KGHSH, CDR2 LQKENI. The CDR3 region has the DNA TGTGCCAGCTCACTACGGACTAGCGGGAGAGACATTCAGTACTTC. It translates to CASSLRTSGRDIQYF.

The V gene is TRBV30, the J gene TRBJ1-1; D gene unclear. The ends were cut back, 3 bases at V and 4 bases at J, with 15 bases in the middle. Germline CDR1 is GTSNPN and CDR2 is SVGIG (reference sequence). The CDR3 spans 14 residues. The CDR3 DNA reads TGTGCCTGGAGGGACTCTCCGGCGGGCACTGAAGCTTTCTTT. It is translated as CAWRDSPAGTEAFF.

The chain recombines TRBV7-2 with TRBJ1-3; no definite D call. CDR1 is SGHTA, CDR2 FQGNSA, per germline. This CDR3 spans 14 amino acids. Deletions cut 1 base from V and 4 bases from J, with 8 bases between. The CDR3 loop is CASSLGGVGNTIYF. In DNA form, the CDR3 reads TGTGCCAGCAGCTTAGGGGGAGTGGGAAACACCATATATTTT.

This clone was seen once. The chain couples TRBV4-1 to TRBJ1-5; maybe TRBD1 (6 bases). The CDR3 runs 15 residues. Germline loops: CDR1 MGHRA, CDR2 YSYEKL. Trimming removed 3 bases from V and 1 base from J, with 10 bases in between. This CDR3 reads CASSQGAMSNQPQHF. The CDR3 region has the DNA TGCGCCAGCAGCCAGGGGGCTATGAGCAATCAGCCCCAGCATTTT.

The J gene is TRBJ1-6, the V gene TRBV28, with D maybe TRBD1 (5 bases). Germline V gene sequence: CDR1 MDHEN, CDR2 SYDVKM. The CDR3 spans 12 residues. The V end was cut by 2 bases, the J end by 14 bases, with 10 bases between. The CDR3 region has the DNA TGTGCCAGCAGTTTACCCCGGGGGGCCCTCCACTTT. Its translation: CASSLPRGALHF. The whole variable domain, remainder taken from reference TRBV28 and TRBJ1-6, is DVKVTQSSRYLVKRTGEKVFLECVQDMDHENMFWYRQDPGLGLRLIYFSYDVKMKEKGDIPEGYSVSREKKERFSLILESASTNQTSMYLCASSLPRGALHFGNGTRLTVT.

This sequence joins TRBV3-1 (or the pseudogene TRBV3-2) and TRBJ2-1, with TRBD2 matching 8 bases. This CDR3 comprises 15 residues. With V trimmed by 1 base and J by 3 bases, 2 bases remained unmatched. Germline-derived CDR1 and CDR2 are LGHDT and YNNKEL (reference sequence). CDR3 sequence: CASSQVLAGYNEQFF. CDR3 nucleotide sequence: TGTGCCAGCAGCCAAGTTCTAGCGGGCTACAATGAGCAGTTCTTC.

This rearrangement joins TRBV2 to TRBJ1-1, with 10 bases aligning to TRBD1. V was clipped by 4 bases and J by 5 bases; unmatched bases: 4. Germline V CDR1 and CDR2: SNHLY, FYNNEI. The CDR3 has 14 residues. This chain's CDR3 is CASSGQGAGTEAFF. The CDR3 DNA reads as TGTGCCAGCAGTGGACAGGGGGCTGGAACTGAAGCTTTCTTT. The full variable domain, rest sourced from reference TRBV2 and TRBJ1-1, is EPEVTQTPSHQVTQMGQEVILRCVPISNHLYFYWYRQILGQKVEFLVSFYNNEISEKSEIFDDQFSVERPDGSNFTLKIRSTKLEDSAMYFCASSGQGAGTEAFFGQGTRLTVV.

The chain joins TRBV5-1 to TRBJ2-7, with 10 bases that match TRBD2. J was trimmed by 0 bases and V by 1 base; bases with no gene match: 4. The CDR3 has 16 residues. Germline lookup yields CDR1 SGHRS and CDR2 YFSETQ. The CDR3 sequence is CASSLPPSGSSYEQYF. The DNA for the CDR3 is TGCGCCAGCAGCTTGCCCCCTAGCGGGAGCTCCTACGAGCAGTACTTC. The full variable domain, in which reference TRBV5-1 and TRBJ2-7 provide the parts outside the CDR3, is KAGVTQTPRYLIKTRGQQVTLSCSPISGHRSVSWYQQTPGQGLQFLFEYFSETQRNKGNFPGRFSGRQFSNSRSEMNVSTLELGDSALYLCASSLPPSGSSYEQYFGPGTRLTVT.

The J gene is TRBJ2-5, the V gene TRBV11-2, with D maybe TRBD2 (5 bases). The CDR3 runs to 13 residues. V was clipped by 3 bases and J by 1 base, with 6 bases between them. Germline V gene lookup returns CDR1 SGHAT and CDR2 FQNNGV. The CDR3 DNA sequence: TGTGCCAGCAGCTTCGCGGGCCAAGAGACCCAGTACTTC. Its protein is CASSFAGQETQYF.

This clone was seen a handful of times. J is TRBJ1-3 and V is TRBV2; 9 nucleotides align to TRBD1. CDR3 length: 15 residues. V shed 6 bases, J shed 2 bases, and the junction held 5 bases outside the gene matches. Germline V gene lookup returns CDR1 SNHLY and CDR2 FYNNEI. The CDR3 DNA reads as TGTGCCAGCAGATACGGACAGGGGACTGGAAACACCATATATTTT. It yields the protein CASRYGQGTGNTIYF. The whole variable domain, remainder taken from reference TRBV2 and TRBJ1-3, is EPEVTQTPSHQVTQMGQEVILRCVPISNHLYFYWYRQILGQKVEFLVSFYNNEISEKSEIFDDQFSVERPDGSNFTLKIRSTKLEDSAMYFCASRYGQGTGNTIYFGEGSWLTVV.

V is TRBV5-1 and J is TRBJ2-7; 11 nucleotides match TRBD1. The CDR3 totals 17 residues. Trimming cost V 2 bases and J 5 bases; bases outside gene matches: 12. The germline V gene has CDR1 SGHRS and CDR2 YFSETQ. The CDR3: CASSFGTGGTFGDEQYF. The CDR3 DNA sequence: TGCGCCAGCAGCTTCGGGACAGGGGGAACCTTTGGGGACGAGCAGTACTTC.

V gene TRBV7-8 combines with J gene TRBJ1-5; D may be TRBD1 (6 bases). V lost 7 bases, J lost 0 bases, and 13 bases lay in between. This CDR3 spans 15 amino acids. Germline assignment: CDR1 SGHVS and CDR2 FQNEAQ. The chain's CDR3 is CASTRGQYSNQPQHF. CDR3 nucleotides: TGTGCCAGCACCCGCGGACAGTATAGCAATCAGCCCCAGCATTTT.

This sequence joins TRBV19 and TRBJ1-6; D uncertain. The CDR3 is made up of 13 amino acids. Germline values: CDR1 LNHDA, CDR2 SQIVND (reference sequence). The V gene lost 4 bases and the J gene lost 8 bases, with 9 bases spanning the gap. The CDR3 reads CASSSLSDSPLHF. The CDR3 DNA is TGTGCCAGTAGTAGCTTAAGCGATTCACCCCTCCACTTT.

The CDR3 region is CASSPLQGIDNYGYTF. In DNA form, the CDR3 reads TGTGCCAGCTCACCACTCCAGGGGATAGACAACTATGGCTACACCTTC. The chain recombines TRBV18 with TRBJ1-2; D possibly corresponds to TRBD1 (6 bases). The germline V and J ends were trimmed by 1 base and 2 bases, with 14 bases remaining between them. The CDR3 has 16 amino acids. Germline loops: CDR1 KGHSH, CDR2 LQKENI.

The chain recombines TRBV29-1 with TRBJ1-2; D not certain. Trimming took off 7 bases at V and 4 bases at J, with 16 bases between the two ends. The CDR3 has 13 amino acids. CDR1 is SQVTM, CDR2 ANQGSEA, per germline. CDR3 bases: TGCAGCGATGCCCGACAAGTACCCTATGGCTACACCTTC. Encoded protein: CSDARQVPYGYTF.

The chain uses TRBV7-2 and TRBJ2-5, with TRBD1 as a possible D gene (5 bases). Germline V gene sequence: CDR1 SGHTA, CDR2 FQGNSA. The V gene lost 5 bases and the J gene lost 2 bases, with 15 bases spanning the gap. This CDR3 region has 15 residues. In nucleotides, the CDR3 is TGTGCCAGCAGCCTGGGCCCTCAGGGTCAAGAGACCCAGTACTTC. It specifies CASSLGPQGQETQYF.